The 11 T cell receptor beta chains listed next were all sequenced from one sample in a study of blood T cell repertoires in COVID-19. Generated by immunoSEQ multiplex PCR, the TCRdb table keeps only in-frame clones and is missing some. The sample shows roughly 35,000 clones, about 72% of them seen only once. What was sequenced was peripheral blood. These receptors were obtained from a woman aged 60-75 years with acute or convalescent COVID-19.

This chain's CDR3 is CASSSAARRDTGELFF. The DNA of the CDR3 is TGTGCCAGCAGCTCCGCGGCCAGGAGGGACACCGGGGAGCTGTTTTTT. The chain links TRBV5-6 to TRBJ2-2, with D perhaps matching TRBD2 (6 bases). Deletions cut 3 bases from V and 3 bases from J, with 15 bases between. CDR1 is SGHDT, CDR2 YYEEEE, per germline. This CDR3 contains 16 residues.

J is TRBJ1-5 and V is TRBV5-6, with 11 nucleotides matching TRBD1. V lost 5 bases and J lost 4; bases outside the gene matches: 8. The CDR3 sequence is 16 residues long. The germline gives CDR1 SGHDT, CDR2 YYEEEE. In DNA, the CDR3 is TGTGCCAGCAGTAAACGGGGGACAGGGGGGAATCAGCCCCAGCATTTT. Translation: CASSKRGTGGNQPQHF. The whole variable domain, remainder taken from reference TRBV5-6 and TRBJ1-5, is DAGVTQSPTHLIKTRGQQVTLRCSPKSGHDTVSWYQQALGQGPQFIFQYYEEEERQRGNFPDRFSGHQFPNYSSELNVNALLLGDSALYLCASSKRGTGGNQPQHFGDGTRLSIL.

The rearrangement joins TRBV13 to TRBJ2-2, with 11 bases aligning to TRBD2. The CDR3 has 17 amino acids. Germline CDR1 is PRHDT and CDR2 is FYEKMQ (reference sequence). Trimming at V came to 4 bases and at J to 3 bases, leaving 7 bases not matched to a gene. DNA for the CDR3: TGTGCCAGCAGCTACGGGTGGGGACTAGCGGACACCGGGGAGCTGTTTTTT. It specifies CASSYGWGLADTGELFF.

This chain uses TRBV6-2 or TRBV6-3 with TRBJ2-1; D is possibly TRBD2 (6 bases). Trimming removed 6 bases at V and 8 bases at J, with 26 bases between. The V gene's germline CDR1 is MNHEY and CDR2 SVGEGT. The CDR3 contains 17 residues. This CDR3 is CASSPISYSGIVHEQFF. As DNA, the CDR3 is TGTGCCAGCAGCCCGATTTCTTATAGCGGTATCGTACATGAGCAGTTCTTC.

The V call is TRBV30, the J call TRBJ1-3; D is unresolved. Per the germline V gene, CDR1 is GTSNPN and CDR2 is SVGIG (reference sequence). V lost 7 bases and J lost 0, with 10 bases in between. CDR3 length: 13 amino acids. The DNA of the CDR3 is TGTGCCTTCGGACTCAACTCTGGAAACACCATATATTTT. It is translated as CAFGLNSGNTIYF.

The chain joins TRBV4-1 to TRBJ2-7; 9 nucleotides line up with TRBD1. Germline V gives CDR1 MGHRA, CDR2 YSYEKL. This CDR3 comprises 14 residues. V gave up 4 bases and J gave up 3 bases; unmatched junction bases: 4. CDR3 bases: TGCGCCAGCAGCCTACGGGACAGGGACTACGAGCAGTACTTC. Translating it yields CASSLRDRDYEQYF.

This chain connects TRBV7-3 to TRBJ2-1; TRBD1 matches at 10 bases. This CDR3 contains 14 residues. Trimming took 5 bases from V and 9 from J; bases not matched to a gene: 7. Germline V gene lookup returns CDR1 SGHTA and CDR2 FQGTGA. The CDR3 DNA reads TGTGCCAGCAGCCCGGGACAGGGGCAGGGTGAGCAGTTCTTC. Translating gives CASSPGQGQGEQFF. The full variable domain, its missing parts supplied by reference TRBV7-3 and TRBJ2-1, is GAGVSQTPSNKVTEKGKYVELRCDPISGHTALYWYRQSLGQGPEFLIYFQGTGAADDSGLPNDRFFAVRPEGSVSTLKIQRTERGDSAVYLCASSPGQGQGEQFFGPGTRLTVL.

The chain employs TRBV5-6 and TRBJ2-2; 9 bases fit TRBD2. This CDR3 has 17 residues. The V gene end was trimmed by 1 base and the J gene end by 1 base; junction bases not matched to a gene: 5. The germline gives CDR1 SGHDT, CDR2 YYEEEE. The CDR3 protein is CASSLRGSGRNTGELFF. The CDR3 nucleotides are TGTGCCAGCAGCTTGCGGGGTAGCGGGAGGAACACCGGGGAGCTGTTTTTT.

CDR3 in DNA: TGTGCCAGCAGTTACGACAGCCCCTACACCTTC. This encodes CASSYDSPYTF. V and J are TRBV2 and TRBJ1-2; perhaps TRBD1 as D (5 bases). Germline V gives CDR1 SNHLY, CDR2 FYNNEI. The CDR3 is 11 amino acids. Trimming removed 5 bases at V and 10 bases at J, with 11 bases between.

This clone was seen only a few times. CDR3: CASSKGQENTEAFF. The CDR3 DNA follows: TGTGCCAGCAGCAAAGGACAGGAGAACACTGAAGCTTTCTTT. V usage is TRBV6-5 and J usage is TRBJ1-1; TRBD1 matches 7 bases. The germline V gene has CDR1 MNHEY and CDR2 SVGAGI. There are 14 residues in the CDR3. V shed 6 bases, J shed 1 base, and the junction held 5 bases outside the gene matches.

In this sample, this clone turned up once. The J gene is TRBJ2-3, the V gene TRBV7-9; 7 bases align to TRBD1. The CDR3 is made up of 13 amino acids. V lost 7 bases to trimming and J lost 3 bases; unmatched junction nucleotides: 4. Germline V gene lookup returns CDR1 SEHNR and CDR2 FQNEAQ (reference sequence). The CDR3 reads CASNDRETDTQYF. CDR3 sequence (DNA): TGTGCCAGCAACGACAGGGAGACAGATACGCAGTATTTT.